This T cell receptor beta chain was recovered during a study of early T cells in non-severe SARS-CoV-2 infection. Study in general: Sequenced material consisted of bulk RNA (from unsorted whole blood), and chains were unpaired. Study-wide results and limits: Using VDJdb, the matching emphasized anti-spike CD8 responses while missing private and CD4 specificities.

This clonotype was seen at least ten times. Its target is unknown. Unmatched junction bases numbered 7, after V lost 0 bases and J lost 3 bases. The CDR3 runs to 17 residues. In germline, CDR1 is WNHNN, CDR2 SYGVQD (reference sequence). TCRdb itself ran the 5' RACE reads through MiXCR, one entry per CDR3 protein. The table shows tens of thousands of distinct CDR3 sequences, with approximately 6% occurring only once. The sample taken for sequencing was whole blood. This chain links TRBV10-1 with TRBJ2-2, with 7 bases aligning to TRBD2. This TCR was recovered from an adult who was a healthcare worker with PCR-confirmed SARS-CoV-2 infection or an uninfected control (not recorded which). Here the CDR3 reads CASSESMTSMDTGELFF. The CDR3 nucleotides are TGCGCCAGCAGTGAGTCGATGACTAGCATGGACACCGGGGAGCTGTTTTTT.